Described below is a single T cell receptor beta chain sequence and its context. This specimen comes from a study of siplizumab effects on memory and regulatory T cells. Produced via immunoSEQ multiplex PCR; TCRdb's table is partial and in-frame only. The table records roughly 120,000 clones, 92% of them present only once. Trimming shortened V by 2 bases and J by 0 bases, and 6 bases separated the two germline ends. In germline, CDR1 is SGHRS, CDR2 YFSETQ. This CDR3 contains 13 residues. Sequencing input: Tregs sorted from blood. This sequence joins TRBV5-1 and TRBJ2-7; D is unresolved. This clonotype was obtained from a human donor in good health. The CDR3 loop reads CASSFQFSYEQYF. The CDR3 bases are TGCGCCAGCAGCTTCCAATTCTCCTACGAGCAGTACTTC.